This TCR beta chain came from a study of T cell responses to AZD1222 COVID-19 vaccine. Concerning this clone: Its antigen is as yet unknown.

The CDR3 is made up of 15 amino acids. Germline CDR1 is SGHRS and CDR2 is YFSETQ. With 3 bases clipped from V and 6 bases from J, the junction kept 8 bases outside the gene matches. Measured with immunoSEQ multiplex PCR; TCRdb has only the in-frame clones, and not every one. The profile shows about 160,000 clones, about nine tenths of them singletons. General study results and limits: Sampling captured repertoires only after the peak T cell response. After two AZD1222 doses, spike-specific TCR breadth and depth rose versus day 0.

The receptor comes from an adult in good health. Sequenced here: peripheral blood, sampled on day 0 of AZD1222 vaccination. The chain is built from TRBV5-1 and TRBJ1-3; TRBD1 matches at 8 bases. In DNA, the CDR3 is TGCGCCAGCAGCTCGGGGGGACAGGTCCTAAACACCATATATTTT. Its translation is CASSSGGQVLNTIYF. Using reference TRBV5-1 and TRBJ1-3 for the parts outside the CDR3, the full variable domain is KAGVTQTPRYLIKTRGQQVTLSCSPISGHRSVSWYQQTPGQGLQFLFEYFSETQRNKGNFPGRFSGRQFSNSRSEMNVSTLELGDSALYLCASSSGGQVLNTIYFGEGSWLTVV.